This T cell receptor (beta chain) derives from a study of response to subunit inactivated influenza vaccine. In the case of this clonotype: As yet, its antigen is unknown.

V gave up 6 bases and J gave up 9 bases; unmatched junction bases: 11. CDR3 length equals 13 residues. In germline, CDR1 is DFQATT, CDR2 SNEGSKA (reference sequence). TCRdb itself ran the RT-PCR reads through MiXCR, one entry per CDR3 protein. The sample has hundreds of thousands of distinct CDR3 sequences, roughly 14% seen once. Study-wide findings and caveats: New T cells are recruited in small numbers by each seasonal influenza vaccination, according to the authors' suggestion.

This material consisted of PBMCs from blood, taken about 12 days after vaccination. This chain uses TRBV20-1 with TRBJ2-1, with 7 bases that match TRBD2. This receptor was identified in a man aged 45 to 65 who received an inactivated influenza vaccine. In DNA, the CDR3 is TGCAGTGCCCATGGACTAGGTAACAGTGAGCAGTTCTTC. Translating it yields CSAHGLGNSEQFF.